This record covers a single TCR beta chain. These data originate in a study of control samples from healthy donors and cancer patients. Trimming cost V 4 bases and J 7 bases, with 10 bases left between them. Germline CDR1 and CDR2: SEHNR and FQNEAQ (reference sequence). This CDR3 region has 12 residues. Using immunoSEQ multiplex PCR, the repertoire was profiled, and TCRdb retains in-frame clones only, with some absent. The sample lists approximately 120,000 clones; 87% were seen once. The chain recombines TRBV7-9 with TRBJ1-1; tentative D call: TRBD1 (5 bases). The TCR sequence derives from a man between 18 and 29 years old in good health. Sample: blood. The CDR3 here is CASSSPTVEAFF. The CDR3 DNA reads TGTGCCAGCAGCTCCCCGACAGTTGAAGCTTTCTTT.